The present TCR beta chain was sequenced within a study of T-cell memory formation after mild COVID-19. Note on this clonotype: Antigen specificity is unknown.

Study findings and constraints: Among clones contracting day 15 to 85, CD4/CD8 was balanced, whereas later expanders leaned CD4+. Within pre-infection memory, some responding clones were found, suggesting cross-reactive memory joined.

TCRdb recomputed calls from the 5' RACE reads with MiXCR, one row per CDR3 protein. The sample consists of a few hundred thousand distinct CDR3 sequences, 15% to 20% of them appearing once. The sequence came from a man aged 18 to 30 who had mild COVID-19 (a few samples of this study predate the infection). Cell type and time point are not known. The material sequenced was PBMCs or a T cell subset sorted from them (not recorded which).

Here the CDR3 DNA reads TGCAGTGCTCATACTAGCGGGGGGGCAAGAGATACGCAGTATTTT. Translated: CSAHTSGGARDTQYF. The chain couples TRBV20-1 to TRBJ2-3, with TRBD2 identical over 13 bases. CDR3 size: 15 residues. Germline lookup yields CDR1 DFQATT and CDR2 SNEGSKA (reference sequence). After removal of 5 bases from V and 5 bases from J, the junction contained 7 bases not matched to a gene.